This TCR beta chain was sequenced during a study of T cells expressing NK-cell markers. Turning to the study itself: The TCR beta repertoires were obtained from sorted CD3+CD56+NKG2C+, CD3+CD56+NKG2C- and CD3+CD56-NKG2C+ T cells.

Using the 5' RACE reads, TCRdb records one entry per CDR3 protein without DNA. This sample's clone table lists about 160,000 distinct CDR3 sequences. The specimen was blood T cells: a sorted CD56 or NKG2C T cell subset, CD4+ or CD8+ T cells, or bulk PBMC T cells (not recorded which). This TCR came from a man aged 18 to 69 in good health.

The CDR3 loop is CASSQRRLAYTGELFF. V gene TRBV3-1 combines with J gene TRBJ2-2. Looked up from germline, CDR1 is LGHDT and CDR2 is YNNKEL (reference sequence). The CDR3 loop spans 16 amino acids.